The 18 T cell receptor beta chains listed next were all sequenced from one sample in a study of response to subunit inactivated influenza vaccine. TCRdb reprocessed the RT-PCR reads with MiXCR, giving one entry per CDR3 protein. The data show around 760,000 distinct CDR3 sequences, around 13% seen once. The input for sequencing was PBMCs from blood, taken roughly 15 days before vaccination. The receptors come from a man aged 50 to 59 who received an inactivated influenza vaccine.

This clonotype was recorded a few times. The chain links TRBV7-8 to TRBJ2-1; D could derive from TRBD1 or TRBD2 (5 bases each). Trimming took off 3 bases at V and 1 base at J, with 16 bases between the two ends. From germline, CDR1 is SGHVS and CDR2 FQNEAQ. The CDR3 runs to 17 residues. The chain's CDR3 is CASSFPRGAKSYNEQFF. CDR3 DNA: TGTGCCAGCAGCTTCCCGAGGGGCGCAAAATCCTACAATGAGCAGTTCTTC.

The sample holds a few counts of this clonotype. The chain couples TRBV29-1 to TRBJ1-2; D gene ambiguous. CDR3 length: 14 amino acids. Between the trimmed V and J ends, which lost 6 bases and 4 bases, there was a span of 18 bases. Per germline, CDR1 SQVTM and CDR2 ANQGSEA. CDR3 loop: CSVPTEYTSYGYTF. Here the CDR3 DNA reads TGCAGCGTCCCTACGGAATATACGTCCTATGGCTACACCTTC.

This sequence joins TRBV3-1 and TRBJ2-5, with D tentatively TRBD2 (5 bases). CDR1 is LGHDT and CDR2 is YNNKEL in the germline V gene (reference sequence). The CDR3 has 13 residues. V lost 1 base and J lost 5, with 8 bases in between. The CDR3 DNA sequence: TGTGCCAGCAGCCAAGGGGGAGCGGAGACCCAGTACTTC. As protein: CASSQGGAETQYF.

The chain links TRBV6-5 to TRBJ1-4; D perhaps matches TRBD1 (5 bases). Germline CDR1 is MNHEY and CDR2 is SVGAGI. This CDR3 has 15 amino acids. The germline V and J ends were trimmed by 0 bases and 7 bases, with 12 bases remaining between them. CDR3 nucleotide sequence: TGTGCCAGCAGTTACTCGGCCCAGGGAGGTGAAAAACTGTTTTTT. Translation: CASSYSAQGGEKLFF.

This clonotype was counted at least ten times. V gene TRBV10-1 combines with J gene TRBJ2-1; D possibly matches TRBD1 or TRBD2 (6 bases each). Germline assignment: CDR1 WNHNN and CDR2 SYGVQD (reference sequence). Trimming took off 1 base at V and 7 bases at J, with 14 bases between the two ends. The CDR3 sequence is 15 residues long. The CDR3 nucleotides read TGCGCCAGCAGTGAGTTGGGAAAAGGGGGGAATGAGCAGTTCTTC. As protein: CASSELGKGGNEQFF.

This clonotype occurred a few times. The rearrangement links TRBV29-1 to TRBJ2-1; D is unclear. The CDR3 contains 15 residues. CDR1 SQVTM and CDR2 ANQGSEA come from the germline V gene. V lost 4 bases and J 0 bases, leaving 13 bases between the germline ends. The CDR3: CSVGAGLSSYNEQFF. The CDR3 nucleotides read TGCAGCGTTGGAGCCGGTTTGAGCTCCTACAATGAGCAGTTCTTC.

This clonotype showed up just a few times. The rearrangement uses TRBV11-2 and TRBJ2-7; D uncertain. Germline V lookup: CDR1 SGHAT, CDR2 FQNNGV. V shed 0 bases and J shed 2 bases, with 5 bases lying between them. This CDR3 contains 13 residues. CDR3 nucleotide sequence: TGTGCCAGCAGCTTAGATCAGCCCTACGAGCAGTACTTC. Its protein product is CASSLDQPYEQYF.

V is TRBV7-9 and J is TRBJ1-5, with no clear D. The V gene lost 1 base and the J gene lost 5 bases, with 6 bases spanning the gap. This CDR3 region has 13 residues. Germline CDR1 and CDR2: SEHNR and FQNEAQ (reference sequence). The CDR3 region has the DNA TGTGCCAGCAGCTTAGGGGCCGATCAGCCCCAGCATTTT. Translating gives CASSLGADQPQHF.

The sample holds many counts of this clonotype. The CDR3 is CASSHSFGGRTDSGNTIYF. The CDR3 nucleotides read TGTGCCAGCAGCCATAGTTTCGGAGGGCGGACGGACTCTGGAAACACCATATATTTT. The V gene is TRBV11-1, the J gene TRBJ1-3, with D uncertain. Germline lookup yields CDR1 SGHAT and CDR2 FQDESV (reference sequence). The CDR3 covers 19 residues. Trimming removed 5 bases at V and 0 bases at J, with 23 bases between.

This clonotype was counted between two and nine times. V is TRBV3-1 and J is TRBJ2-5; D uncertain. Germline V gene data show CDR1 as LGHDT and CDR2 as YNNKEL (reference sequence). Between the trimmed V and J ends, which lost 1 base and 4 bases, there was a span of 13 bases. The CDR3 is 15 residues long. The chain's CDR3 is CASSQGIVGGETQYF. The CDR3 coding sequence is TGTGCCAGCAGCCAAGGGATTGTGGGTGGAGAGACCCAGTACTTC.

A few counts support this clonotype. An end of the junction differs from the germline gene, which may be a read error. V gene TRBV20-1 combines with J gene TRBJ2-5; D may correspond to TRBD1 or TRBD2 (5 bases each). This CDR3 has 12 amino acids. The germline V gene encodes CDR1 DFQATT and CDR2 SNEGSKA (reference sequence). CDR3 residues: CSARVYRDGASF. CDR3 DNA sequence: TGCAGTGCTAGAGTATACCGGGACGGGGCTAGCTTC.

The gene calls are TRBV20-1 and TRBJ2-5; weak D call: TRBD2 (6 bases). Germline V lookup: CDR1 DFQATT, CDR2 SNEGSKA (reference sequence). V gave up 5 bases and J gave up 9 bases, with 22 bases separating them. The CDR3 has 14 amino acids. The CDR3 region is CSAHLEGPKRPQYF. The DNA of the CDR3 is TGCAGTGCTCATCTGGAGGGACCCAAGAGACCCCAGTACTTC.

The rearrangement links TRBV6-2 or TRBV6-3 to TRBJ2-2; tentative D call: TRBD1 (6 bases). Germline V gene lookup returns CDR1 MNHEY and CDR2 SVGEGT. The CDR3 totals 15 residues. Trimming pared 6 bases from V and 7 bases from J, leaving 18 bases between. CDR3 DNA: TGTGCCAGCAGCGGACTCTATGAGGGGGTCGGGGAGCTGTTTTTT. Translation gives CASSGLYEGVGELFF.

The CDR3 loop is CASSPLGQGGETQYF. CDR3 coding DNA: TGTGCCAGCAGCCCACTGGGACAGGGAGGAGAGACCCAGTACTTC. The chain employs TRBV7-9 and TRBJ2-5, with 9 bases fitting TRBD1. The V gene's germline CDR1 is SEHNR and CDR2 FQNEAQ (reference sequence). V lost 5 bases, J lost 4 bases, and 8 bases stayed unmatched. CDR3 length: 15 amino acids. Variable domain in full (rest from reference TRBV7-9 and TRBJ2-5): DTGVSQNPRHKITKRGQNVTFRCDPISEHNRLYWYRQTLGQGPEFLTYFQNEAQLEKSRLLSDRFSAERPKGSFSTLEIQRTEQGDSAMYLCASSPLGQGGETQYFGPGTRLLVL.

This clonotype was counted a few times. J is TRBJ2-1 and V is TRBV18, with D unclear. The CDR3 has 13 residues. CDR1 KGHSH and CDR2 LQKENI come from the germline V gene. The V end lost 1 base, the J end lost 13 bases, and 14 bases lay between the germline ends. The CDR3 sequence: CASSPQGGLDQFF. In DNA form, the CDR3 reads TGTGCCAGCTCACCACAAGGCGGTCTGGATCAGTTCTTC.

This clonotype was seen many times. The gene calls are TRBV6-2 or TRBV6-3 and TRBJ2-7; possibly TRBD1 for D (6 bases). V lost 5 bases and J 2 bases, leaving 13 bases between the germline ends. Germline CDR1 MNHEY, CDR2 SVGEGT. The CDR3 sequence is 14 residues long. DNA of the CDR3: TGTGCCAGCAGTCCCCCGGCAGGGGCCTACGAGCAGTACTTC. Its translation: CASSPPAGAYEQYF.

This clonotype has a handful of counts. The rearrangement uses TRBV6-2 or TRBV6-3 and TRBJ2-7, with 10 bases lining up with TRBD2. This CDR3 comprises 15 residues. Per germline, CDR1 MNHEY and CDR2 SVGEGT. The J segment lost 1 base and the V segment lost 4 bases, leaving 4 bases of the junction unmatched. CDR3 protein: CASSSSGSGSYEQYF. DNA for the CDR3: TGTGCCAGCAGTTCTAGCGGGAGTGGATCCTACGAGCAGTACTTC.

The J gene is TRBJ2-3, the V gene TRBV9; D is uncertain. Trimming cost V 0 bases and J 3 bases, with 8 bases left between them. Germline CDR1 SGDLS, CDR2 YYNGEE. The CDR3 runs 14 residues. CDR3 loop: CASSVVVGTDTQYF. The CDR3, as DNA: TGTGCCAGCAGCGTAGTGGTGGGGACAGATACGCAGTATTTT.